This TCR beta chain came from a study of cytomegalovirus exposure and HLA in healthy donors. Primers for the PCR totalled 60 Vbeta and 13 Jbeta. TCRdb's copy holds only in-frame clones and misses some; the assay was immunoSEQ multiplex PCR. Of roughly 160,000 clones listed, roughly 80% were seen once; the top ten hold around 11%. The V gene end was trimmed by 5 bases and the J gene end by 0 bases; junction bases not matched to a gene: 2. Germline CDR1 reads MNHEY; CDR2 reads SVGAGI. The CDR3 totals 15 residues. Sequencing used PBMCs. The sequence was obtained from a man aged 50-60 years in good health and CMV-seropositive. The rearrangement uses TRBV6-5 and TRBJ1-1, with 11 bases matching TRBD1. CDR3 DNA sequence: TGTGCCAGCAGTAGGGACAGGGGGTTGAACACTGAAGCTTTCTTT. Translated, it gives CASSRDRGLNTEAFF.